This T cell receptor (beta chain) was recovered during a study of PD-1 blockade in classical Hodgkin lymphoma. This clone was recorded only once. The assay was immunoSEQ multiplex PCR, and TCRdb's table has in-frame clones only and misses some. The table shows roughly 15,000 clones, with roughly 83% occurring only once. Every patient experienced relapse after autologous stem cell transplantation, and brentuximab vedotin exposure varied. V lost 5 bases and J 2 bases, leaving 0 bases between the germline ends. The CDR3 is made up of 11 amino acids. Per the germline V gene, CDR1 is ENHRY and CDR2 is SYGVKD.

The receptor's source is a human donor with classical Hodgkin lymphoma. Sequenced here: peripheral blood mononuclear cells (PBMCs), sampled before the second cycle of nivolumab. The V and J genes are TRBV10-3 and TRBJ2-2; D unresolved. CDR3 amino acids: CAISNTGELFF. The CDR3 DNA reads as TGTGCCATCAGTAACACCGGGGAGCTGTTTTTT.